This TCR beta chain came from a study of blood T cell repertoires in COVID-19. Measured with immunoSEQ multiplex PCR; TCRdb has only the in-frame clones, and not every one. The table records 170,000 or so clones, 80% to 85% of them present only once. CDR3 length equals 14 residues. V lost 5 bases, J lost 5 bases, and 15 bases lay in between. Germline V gives CDR1 MGHRA, CDR2 YSYEKL. This sequence was found in a woman aged 60-70 years with acute or convalescent COVID-19. Sequencing was carried out using peripheral blood. The rearrangement joins TRBV4-1 to TRBJ2-5; maybe TRBD2 (5 bases). CDR3 DNA: TGCGCCAGCAGCAGACCGGGGAAGGAGGAGACCCAGTACTTC. This translates into CASSRPGKEETQYF.